This T cell receptor beta chain was sequenced for a study of T cells in Graves' hyperthyroidism and ophthalmopathy. Overall study context: The blood sample was taken at first diagnosis, before treatment began.

This clonotype was recorded many times. One base away lies a much larger clone, so this may be a sequencing read error. About 10 ml of fresh peripheral blood supplied the PBMCs. Amplification of TCR beta CDR3 regions was performed using RNA transcripts as template. RT-PCR in the first round (using the HTBI primer set) targeted the TCR CDR3. TCRdb re-called the multiplex PCR reads with MiXCR, one entry per CDR3 protein. The sample includes a few hundred thousand distinct CDR3 sequences, about 14% seen only once; the top ten take 13%. V dropped 5 bases and J dropped 1 base, with 11 bases sitting between them. The CDR3 is 14 residues long.

This clonotype was sampled from a woman in her thirties or forties with Graves' hyperthyroidism that later progressed to Graves' ophthalmopathy. The gene calls are TRBV12-3 or TRBV12-4 and TRBJ2-5, with D possibly matching TRBD1 (5 bases). Sequencing was carried out using blood. The CDR3 sequence: CASSPTRGQETQYF. CDR3 sequence (DNA): TGTGCCAGCAGTCCCACAAGGGGCCAAGAGACCCAGTACTTC.